The clone carrying this TCR beta chain was detected a few times. Its antigen is as yet unknown. With 60 Vbeta and 13 Jbeta primers, the PCR was carried out. Libraries were prepared by immunoSEQ multiplex PCR; TCRdb keeps only in-frame clonotypes and omits some of them. Of 110,000 to 150,000 clones listed, about 85% were seen once; the top ten hold approximately 3%. The sample originates from a study of cytomegalovirus exposure and HLA in healthy donors. Study context: The roughly 120 million unique TCR beta sequences, from 150 million to 200 million T cells, were found by an earlier analysis.

CDR3 length: 16 residues. Looked up from germline, CDR1 is SGDLS and CDR2 is YYNGEE. The ends were cut back, 4 bases at V and 5 bases at J, with 19 bases in the middle. Study outcomes and limitations: In terms of immune exposure information, only CMV serostatus was available. Whilst most TCR sequences proved rare, a subset of public TCRs occurred across many donors. Trimming of TCR beta V- and J-genes showed a link, identified in a later analysis, to a missense DCLRE1C variant.

This TCR came from a female donor in good health and CMV-seronegative. V gene TRBV9 combines with J gene TRBJ2-1, with a weak D call TRBD2 (5 bases). The sample consisted of PBMCs. The CDR3 DNA sequence: TGTGCCAGCAGCCCCGGGGTGTCCCGGTTCAACAATGAGCAGTTCTTC. Translated: CASSPGVSRFNNEQFF.